Below are 17 T cell receptor beta chains sequenced from a single sample in a study of blood T cell repertoires in COVID-19. TCRdb's copy holds only in-frame clones and misses some; the assay was immunoSEQ multiplex PCR. Of about 220,000 clones listed, approximately 81% are singletons. The sample comprised peripheral blood. These receptors were collected from a man aged 45-65 years who had recovered from COVID-19.

The rearrangement links TRBV6-5 to TRBJ1-4; D call uncertain. V shed 6 bases and J shed 0 bases, with 8 bases lying between them. This CDR3 contains 14 residues. From germline, CDR1 is MNHEY and CDR2 SVGAGI. The CDR3, as DNA: TGTGCCAGCAGCCTGACAACAACTAATGAAAAACTGTTTTTT. It is translated as CASSLTTTNEKLFF.

This clone was detected only a few times. The chain links TRBV28 to TRBJ2-2; 14 positions match TRBD2. Germline V gene sequence: CDR1 MDHEN, CDR2 SYDVKM. Germline trimming cut 6 bases from V and 3 bases from J; bases unmatched to any gene: 12. CDR3 length equals 19 residues. The CDR3 sequence: CASSPLPGTSGSYTGELFF. The CDR3, as DNA: TGTGCCAGCAGCCCCCTCCCGGGGACTAGCGGGAGCTACACCGGGGAGCTGTTTTTT. The whole variable domain, remainder taken from reference TRBV28 and TRBJ2-2, is DVKVTQSSRYLVKRTGEKVFLECVQDMDHENMFWYRQDPGLGLRLIYFSYDVKMKEKGDIPEGYSVSREKKERFSLILESASTNQTSMYLCASSPLPGTSGSYTGELFFGEGSRLTVL.

The chain combines TRBV7-8 with TRBJ2-3; D not resolved. V shed 1 base and J shed 1 base, with 9 bases lying between them. The CDR3 length is 15 residues. Germline-derived CDR1 and CDR2 are SGHVS and FQNEAQ. The CDR3: CASSLGGLGTDTQYF. CDR3 DNA sequence: TGTGCCAGCAGCTTAGGTGGCTTGGGCACAGATACGCAGTATTTT. The whole variable domain, filled in from reference TRBV7-8 and TRBJ2-3, reads GAGVSQSPRYKVAKRGQDVALRCDPISGHVSLFWYQQALGQGPEFLTYFQNEAQLDKSGLPSDRFFAERPEGSVSTLKIQRTQQEDSAVYLCASSLGGLGTDTQYFGPGTRLTVL.

CDR3 loop: CASSQDRVLSGANVLTF. In DNA, the CDR3 is TGTGCCAGTAGCCAGGACAGGGTCCTCTCTGGGGCCAACGTCCTGACTTTC. This chain connects TRBV19 to TRBJ2-6; 8 bases are a match to TRBD1. Germline CDR1 LNHDA, CDR2 SQIVND (reference sequence). V shed 6 bases and J 0 bases; nucleotides not matched to a gene: 7. This CDR3 contains 17 residues.

CDR3 loop: CASSQGAIPYEQYF. The CDR3, as DNA: TGCGCCAGCAGCCAAGGGGCGATCCCCTACGAGCAGTACTTC. The rearrangement uses TRBV4-1 and TRBJ2-7, with D unresolved. Deletions cut 1 base from V and 2 bases from J, with 9 bases between. Germline loops: CDR1 MGHRA, CDR2 YSYEKL. The CDR3 loop spans 14 amino acids.

V is TRBV24-1 and J is TRBJ2-1, with 10 bases matching TRBD2. V was clipped by 3 bases and J by 0 bases; unmatched bases: 10. The CDR3 totals 19 residues. Germline CDR1 and CDR2: KGHDR and SFDVKD. CDR3 residues: CATSDAGGLADDSYNEQFF. CDR3 sequence (DNA): TGTGCCACCAGTGATGCGGGCGGACTAGCGGATGACTCCTACAATGAGCAGTTCTTC.

This clone was observed a few times. The rearrangement joins TRBV6-4 to TRBJ2-2; 8 bases map to TRBD2. This CDR3 contains 14 residues. J gave up 4 bases and V 6 bases, and 4 bases lay outside the gene matches. Germline CDR1 and CDR2: MRHNA and SNTAGT. CDR3 nucleotide sequence: TGTGCCAGCAGCCCGGGAGGGGGCACCGGGGAGCTGTTTTTT. It codes for CASSPGGGTGELFF.

The chain joins TRBV29-1 to TRBJ1-4; no clear D. V lost 7 bases, J lost 8 bases, and 11 bases lay in between. Germline assignment: CDR1 SQVTM and CDR2 ANQGSEA. The CDR3 spans 11 residues. The CDR3 here is CSAKAWEKLFF. The DNA for the CDR3 is TGCAGCGCCAAAGCATGGGAAAAACTGTTTTTT.

This rearrangement joins TRBV9 to TRBJ1-1; D is undetermined. The CDR3 sequence is 14 residues long. Germline CDR1 and CDR2: SGDLS and YYNGEE. V was cut by 1 base and J by 1 base, with 8 bases left in between. The DNA for the CDR3 is TGTGCCAGCAGCGTAAGAGCGGCGAACACTGAAGCTTTCTTT. This codes for CASSVRAANTEAFF.

The gene calls are TRBV27 and TRBJ1-1; 8 positions agree with TRBD1. Germline V CDR1 and CDR2: MNHEY, SMNVEV (reference sequence). CDR3 length: 15 residues. V was clipped by 2 bases and J by 5 bases; unmatched bases: 7. The CDR3 DNA sequence: TGTGCCAGCAGTTTAATGGCAGGGGGCTTTACTGAAGCTTTCTTT. Its protein is CASSLMAGGFTEAFF.

The J gene is TRBJ2-7, the V gene TRBV7-2; tentative D call: TRBD1 (7 bases). The germline gives CDR1 SGHTA, CDR2 FQGNSA. The ends were cut back, 4 bases at V and 2 bases at J, with 15 bases in the middle. This CDR3 comprises 15 residues. The CDR3 region is CASSYRGGGTYEQYF. The CDR3 coding sequence is TGTGCCAGCAGCTACAGGGGAGGCGGTACCTACGAGCAGTACTTC.

This sequence joins TRBV5-1 and TRBJ2-5; TRBD1 aligns across 7 bases. In germline, CDR1 is SGHRS, CDR2 YFSETQ. V shed 2 bases, J shed 2 bases, and the junction held 0 bases outside the gene matches. The length of the CDR3 is 13 residues. This chain's CDR3 is CASSLQGQETQYF. For the CDR3, the DNA is TGCGCCAGCAGCTTACAGGGGCAAGAGACCCAGTACTTC.

This rearrangement joins TRBV19 to TRBJ1-2; 10 bases align to TRBD1. This CDR3 is 16 amino acids long. Germline CDR1 is LNHDA and CDR2 is SQIVND (reference sequence). V lost 6 bases, J lost 4 bases, and 11 bases stayed unmatched. In DNA, the CDR3 is TGTGCCAGTAGCCGGGACAGGGGACCGGGTGGCTATGGCTACACCTTC. Amino acid sequence: CASSRDRGPGGYGYTF.

The V call is TRBV7-8, the J call TRBJ2-6, with D tentatively TRBD1 (5 bases). The CDR3 consists of 16 residues. CDR1 is SGHVS and CDR2 is FQNEAQ in the germline V gene. V was cut by 6 bases and J by 5 bases, with 17 bases left in between. The CDR3 is CASRSAGASWANVLTF. CDR3 nucleotide sequence: TGTGCCAGCAGGAGCGCTGGGGCCTCCTGGGCCAACGTCCTGACTTTC.

The gene calls are TRBV28 and TRBJ1-5; 7 nucleotides line up with TRBD1. The CDR3 has 17 residues. The V gene's germline CDR1 is MDHEN and CDR2 SYDVKM. With 6 bases clipped from V and 0 bases from J, the junction kept 11 bases outside the gene matches. CDR3 loop: CASRQSGQSRSNQPQHF. The CDR3 DNA is TGTGCCAGCAGACAGTCGGGACAGAGCCGTAGCAATCAGCCCCAGCATTTT. Complete variable domain (other parts from reference TRBV28 and TRBJ1-5): DVKVTQSSRYLVKRTGEKVFLECVQDMDHENMFWYRQDPGLGLRLIYFSYDVKMKEKGDIPEGYSVSREKKERFSLILESASTNQTSMYLCASRQSGQSRSNQPQHFGDGTRLSIL.

The chain uses TRBV18 and TRBJ2-1; D ambiguous. The CDR3 totals 14 residues. The V end was cut by 4 bases, the J end by 6 bases, with 13 bases between. Looked up from germline, CDR1 is KGHSH and CDR2 is LQKENI. The CDR3 region is CASSLGAYRNEQFF. The CDR3 nucleotides are TGTGCCAGCTCACTTGGAGCCTATCGCAATGAGCAGTTCTTC. The full variable domain, with the rest looked up from reference TRBV18 and TRBJ2-1, is NAGVMQNPRHLVRRRGQEARLRCSPMKGHSHVYWYRQLPEEGLKFMVYLQKENIIDESGMPKERFSAEFPKEGPSILRIQQVVRGDSAAYFCASSLGAYRNEQFFGPGTRLTVL.

This clone was seen once. Other nucleotide sequences in the sample specify the same CDR3. The chain is built from TRBV29-1 and TRBJ2-1; D remains unclear. Germline-derived CDR1 and CDR2 are SQVTM and ANQGSEA. V lost 3 bases and J 4 bases, leaving 4 bases between the germline ends. The CDR3 is 11 residues long. The CDR3, as DNA: TGCAGCGTTGACAGGTACAATGAGCAGTTCTTC. This codes for CSVDRYNEQFF.